These 13 T cell receptor beta chains came from one sample sequenced in a study of cytomegalovirus exposure and HLA in healthy donors. The PCR ran on 60 Vbeta and 13 Jbeta primers. The protocol was immunoSEQ multiplex PCR, while the TCRdb copy is restricted to in-frame clones and leaves out a portion. The listing contains under 65,000 clones. Sequencing was performed on PBMCs. All receptors derive from a woman younger than 45 in good health and CMV-seropositive.

V gene TRBV7-9 combines with J gene TRBJ1-1; D possibly corresponds to TRBD1 (5 bases). CDR3 length: 15 residues. V was pared by 3 bases and J by 4 bases, with 15 bases between. The germline gives CDR1 SEHNR, CDR2 FQNEAQ (reference sequence). In DNA, the CDR3 is TGTGCCAGCAGCTTTATGGGGCGATTGGGCACTGAAGCTTTCTTT. This translates into CASSFMGRLGTEAFF.

The V and J genes are TRBV11-2 and TRBJ2-6; D uncertain. Between the trimmed V and J ends, which lost 7 bases and 2 bases, there was a span of 6 bases. The CDR3 is 13 residues long. Germline-derived CDR1 and CDR2 are SGHAT and FQNNGV. CDR3 amino acids: CASTLAGANVLTF. DNA of the CDR3: TGTGCCAGCACCCTAGCTGGGGCCAACGTCCTGACTTTC.

The chain is built from TRBV19 and TRBJ1-5, with 12 nucleotides matching TRBD1. Germline CDR1 and CDR2: LNHDA and SQIVND (reference sequence). This CDR3 region has 15 residues. V gave up 5 bases and J gave up 7 bases; unmatched junction bases: 6. CDR3 amino acids: CASSGGQGAQQPQHF. The CDR3 DNA sequence: TGTGCCAGTAGTGGGGGACAGGGGGCTCAACAGCCCCAGCATTTT.

This chain uses TRBV6-5 with TRBJ2-3; D may be TRBD1 (6 bases). The length of the CDR3 is 14 residues. CDR1 MNHEY and CDR2 SVGAGI come from the germline V gene. The V end was cut by 2 bases, the J end by 8 bases, with 14 bases between. The CDR3 spells CASSYAQGTGTQYF. The CDR3 DNA is TGTGCCAGCAGTTACGCACAGGGAACGGGTACGCAGTATTTT.

The rearrangement links TRBV6-1 to TRBJ1-6; possibly TRBD1 for D (6 bases). This CDR3 comprises 14 residues. V shed 8 bases and J shed 10 bases, with 18 bases lying between them. The germline V gene has CDR1 MNHNS and CDR2 SASEGT. CDR3 region: CASGNRDGQSPLHF. The CDR3 DNA sequence: TGTGCCAGCGGGAACAGGGATGGACAATCACCCCTCCACTTT.

The V and J genes are TRBV19 and TRBJ1-5, with D perhaps TRBD1 (5 bases). V was pared by 5 bases and J by 3 bases, with 11 bases between. CDR1 is LNHDA and CDR2 is SQIVND in the germline V gene (reference sequence). The CDR3 spans 14 residues. The CDR3 DNA is TGTGCCAGTAGTCTTCAGGGTTACAATCAGCCCCAGCATTTT. Translated: CASSLQGYNQPQHF.

Details on this clone: Compared with germline, one end of the junction differs, possibly owing to a read error. The gene calls are TRBV7-7 and TRBJ2-2; D not resolved. The germline gives CDR1 SSHAT, CDR2 FNYEAQ (reference sequence). The CDR3 has 14 amino acids. CDR3 sequence reads: CASSLDLAAGELFF. CDR3 nucleotides: TGTGCTAGCAGCTTGGATTTAGCTGCCGGGGAGCTGTTTTTT. The full variable domain, rest sourced from reference TRBV7-7 and TRBJ2-2, is GAGVSQSPRYKVTKRGQDVTLRCDPISSHATLYWYQQALGQGPEFLTYFNYEAQPDKSGLPSDRFSAERPEGSISTLTIQRTEQRDSAMYRCASSLDLAAGELFFGEGSRLTVL.

The rearrangement links TRBV5-4 to TRBJ1-6, with D possibly matching TRBD1 (5 bases). Per germline, CDR1 SGHNT and CDR2 YYREEE (reference sequence). V was clipped by 4 bases and J by 15 bases, with 14 bases between them. This CDR3 is 12 amino acids long. The CDR3 bases are TGTGCCAGCAGCGGGGGGGAGCCGGGCCTCCACTTT. This encodes CASSGGEPGLHF.

The V call is TRBV30, the J call TRBJ1-6, with D perhaps TRBD1 (6 bases). The V gene's germline CDR1 is GTSNPN and CDR2 SVGIG (reference sequence). V dropped 3 bases and J dropped 9 bases, with 15 bases sitting between them. CDR3 length: 14 residues. This CDR3 reads CAWRAGANLSPLHF. In nucleotides, the CDR3 is TGTGCCTGGAGAGCGGGGGCCAATCTTTCACCCCTCCACTTT.

This sequence joins TRBV27 and TRBJ1-1; 8 bases line up with TRBD1. CDR1 is MNHEY and CDR2 is SMNVEV in the germline V gene (reference sequence). Trimming cost V 5 bases and J 7 bases; bases outside gene matches: 12. The CDR3 length is 15 residues. The CDR3 is CASSPYRGMGVEAFF. The CDR3 nucleotides read TGTGCCAGCAGTCCCTACAGGGGGATGGGGGTTGAAGCTTTCTTT.

The chain employs TRBV2 and TRBJ2-3; 8 nucleotides line up with TRBD1. After removal of 5 bases from V and 0 bases from J, the junction contained 1 base not matched to a gene. The CDR3 has 14 amino acids. Germline CDR1 SNHLY, CDR2 FYNNEI. This CDR3 reads CASSRDRSTDTQYF. The CDR3 DNA follows: TGTGCCAGCAGTAGGGACAGGAGCACAGATACGCAGTATTTT.

The chain links TRBV6-1 to TRBJ1-4; no reliable D call. The germline gives CDR1 MNHNS, CDR2 SASEGT. The V end was cut by 5 bases, the J end by 4 bases, with 5 bases between. The CDR3 length is 12 residues. Written as DNA, the CDR3 is TGTGCCAGCAGTAGAGTTAATGAAAAACTGTTTTTT. This encodes CASSRVNEKLFF.

CDR3 DNA: TGCGCCAGCAGCGAGGGAGGGAATGACAAAAACATTCAGTACTTC. It translates to CASSEGGNDKNIQYF. This rearrangement joins TRBV5-1 to TRBJ2-4; TRBD2 matches 7 bases. The junction had 7 bases not matched to a gene; V was cut back by 4 bases and J by 3 bases. Germline lookup yields CDR1 SGHRS and CDR2 YFSETQ. This CDR3 has 15 amino acids. The entire variable domain, with the rest obtained from reference TRBV5-1 and TRBJ2-4, is as follows: KAGVTQTPRYLIKTRGQQVTLSCSPISGHRSVSWYQQTPGQGLQFLFEYFSETQRNKGNFPGRFSGRQFSNSRSEMNVSTLELGDSALYLCASSEGGNDKNIQYFGAGTRLSVL.